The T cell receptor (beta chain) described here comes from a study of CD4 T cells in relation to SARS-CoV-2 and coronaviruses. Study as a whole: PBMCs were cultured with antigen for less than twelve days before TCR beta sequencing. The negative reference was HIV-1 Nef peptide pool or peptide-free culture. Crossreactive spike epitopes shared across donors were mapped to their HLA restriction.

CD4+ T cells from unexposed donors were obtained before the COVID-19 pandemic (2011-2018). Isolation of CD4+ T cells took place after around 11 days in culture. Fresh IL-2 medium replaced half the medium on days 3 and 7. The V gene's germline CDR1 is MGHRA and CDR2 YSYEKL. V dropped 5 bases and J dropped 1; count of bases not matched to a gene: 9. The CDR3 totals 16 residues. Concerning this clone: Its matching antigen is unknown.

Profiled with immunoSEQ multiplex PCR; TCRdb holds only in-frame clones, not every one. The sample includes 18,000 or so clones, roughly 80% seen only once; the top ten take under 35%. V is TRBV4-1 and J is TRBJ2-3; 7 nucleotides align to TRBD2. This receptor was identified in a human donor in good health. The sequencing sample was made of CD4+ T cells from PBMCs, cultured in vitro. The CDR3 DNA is TGCGCCAGCAGCAACGCAGGACTAGTGGGCACAGATACGCAGTATTTT. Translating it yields CASSNAGLVGTDTQYF.